This TCR beta chain is from a study of blood T cells in healthy people across ages. Study observations and caveats: There was a strong correlation between TCR beta diversity and naive T cell percentage.

A note on this clonotype: The antigen is unknown.

The CDR3 extends over 14 amino acids. In germline, CDR1 is DFQATT, CDR2 SNEGSKA (reference sequence). Combining a sample-barcoded 5' primer with a J-beta primer mix, a second PCR ran for roughly 7 to 12 cycles. TCRdb re-analysed the 5' RACE reads in MiXCR, keeping a single row per CDR3 protein. The table lists over a million distinct CDR3 sequences, almost 60% of them singletons, with 6.7% in the top ten. Material: blood. The receptor's source is a man aged 18 to 35 in good health. The chain recombines TRBV20-1 with TRBJ1-1; a possible D gene is TRBD1 (5 bases). CDR3 nucleotides: TGCAGCCCTTATGACCAGGGATTCAACACTGAAGCTTTCTTT. It specifies CSPYDQGFNTEAFF.